The sample holds many counts of the clone carrying this TCR beta chain. Its antigen is unidentified. The sample's time point: newly diagnosed GD, antithyroid drugs for less than 3 months. PBMCs provided the RNA from which the TCR library was made. This CDR3 contains 11 residues. V shed 8 bases and J shed 7 bases, with 11 bases lying between them. This entry comes from a study of regulatory T cells in long-lasting Graves disease. Both iRepertoire HTBI primers and Arm-PCR of CDR3 regions were used to build the TCR beta libraries. TCRdb reprocessed the multiplex PCR reads with MiXCR, giving one entry per CDR3 protein. The sample contains about 320,000 distinct CDR3 sequences, roughly 18% of which appear only once. General observations from the study: There was favoring of TRBV28, TRBJ1-2 and TRBJ2-5 in persistent disease. Peripheral blood alone, not thyroid tissue, underwent study.

The chain uses TRBV12-3 or TRBV12-4 and TRBJ1-2; tentative D call: TRBD1 (5 bases). This clonotype originated in a female donor with Graves disease. The source material was peripheral blood mononuclear cells (PBMCs), sampled at new diagnosis, from a patient treated with antithyroid drugs. The CDR3 nucleotides are TGTGCCAGCGGGGCAAGGGCTGGCTACACCTTC. Translated: CASGARAGYTF.